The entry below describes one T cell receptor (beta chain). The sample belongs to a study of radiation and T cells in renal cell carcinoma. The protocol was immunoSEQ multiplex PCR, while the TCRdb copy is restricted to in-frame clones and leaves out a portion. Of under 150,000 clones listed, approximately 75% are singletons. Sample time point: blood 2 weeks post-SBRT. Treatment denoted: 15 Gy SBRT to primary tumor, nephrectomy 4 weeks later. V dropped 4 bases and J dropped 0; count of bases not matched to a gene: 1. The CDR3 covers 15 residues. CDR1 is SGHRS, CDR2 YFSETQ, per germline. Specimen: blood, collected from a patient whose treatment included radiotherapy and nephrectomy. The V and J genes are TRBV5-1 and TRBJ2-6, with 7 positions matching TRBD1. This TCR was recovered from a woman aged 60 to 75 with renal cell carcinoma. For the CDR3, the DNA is TGCGCCAGCAGCCCAGGGGGCTCTGGGGCCAACGTCCTGACTTTC. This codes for CASSPGGSGANVLTF.